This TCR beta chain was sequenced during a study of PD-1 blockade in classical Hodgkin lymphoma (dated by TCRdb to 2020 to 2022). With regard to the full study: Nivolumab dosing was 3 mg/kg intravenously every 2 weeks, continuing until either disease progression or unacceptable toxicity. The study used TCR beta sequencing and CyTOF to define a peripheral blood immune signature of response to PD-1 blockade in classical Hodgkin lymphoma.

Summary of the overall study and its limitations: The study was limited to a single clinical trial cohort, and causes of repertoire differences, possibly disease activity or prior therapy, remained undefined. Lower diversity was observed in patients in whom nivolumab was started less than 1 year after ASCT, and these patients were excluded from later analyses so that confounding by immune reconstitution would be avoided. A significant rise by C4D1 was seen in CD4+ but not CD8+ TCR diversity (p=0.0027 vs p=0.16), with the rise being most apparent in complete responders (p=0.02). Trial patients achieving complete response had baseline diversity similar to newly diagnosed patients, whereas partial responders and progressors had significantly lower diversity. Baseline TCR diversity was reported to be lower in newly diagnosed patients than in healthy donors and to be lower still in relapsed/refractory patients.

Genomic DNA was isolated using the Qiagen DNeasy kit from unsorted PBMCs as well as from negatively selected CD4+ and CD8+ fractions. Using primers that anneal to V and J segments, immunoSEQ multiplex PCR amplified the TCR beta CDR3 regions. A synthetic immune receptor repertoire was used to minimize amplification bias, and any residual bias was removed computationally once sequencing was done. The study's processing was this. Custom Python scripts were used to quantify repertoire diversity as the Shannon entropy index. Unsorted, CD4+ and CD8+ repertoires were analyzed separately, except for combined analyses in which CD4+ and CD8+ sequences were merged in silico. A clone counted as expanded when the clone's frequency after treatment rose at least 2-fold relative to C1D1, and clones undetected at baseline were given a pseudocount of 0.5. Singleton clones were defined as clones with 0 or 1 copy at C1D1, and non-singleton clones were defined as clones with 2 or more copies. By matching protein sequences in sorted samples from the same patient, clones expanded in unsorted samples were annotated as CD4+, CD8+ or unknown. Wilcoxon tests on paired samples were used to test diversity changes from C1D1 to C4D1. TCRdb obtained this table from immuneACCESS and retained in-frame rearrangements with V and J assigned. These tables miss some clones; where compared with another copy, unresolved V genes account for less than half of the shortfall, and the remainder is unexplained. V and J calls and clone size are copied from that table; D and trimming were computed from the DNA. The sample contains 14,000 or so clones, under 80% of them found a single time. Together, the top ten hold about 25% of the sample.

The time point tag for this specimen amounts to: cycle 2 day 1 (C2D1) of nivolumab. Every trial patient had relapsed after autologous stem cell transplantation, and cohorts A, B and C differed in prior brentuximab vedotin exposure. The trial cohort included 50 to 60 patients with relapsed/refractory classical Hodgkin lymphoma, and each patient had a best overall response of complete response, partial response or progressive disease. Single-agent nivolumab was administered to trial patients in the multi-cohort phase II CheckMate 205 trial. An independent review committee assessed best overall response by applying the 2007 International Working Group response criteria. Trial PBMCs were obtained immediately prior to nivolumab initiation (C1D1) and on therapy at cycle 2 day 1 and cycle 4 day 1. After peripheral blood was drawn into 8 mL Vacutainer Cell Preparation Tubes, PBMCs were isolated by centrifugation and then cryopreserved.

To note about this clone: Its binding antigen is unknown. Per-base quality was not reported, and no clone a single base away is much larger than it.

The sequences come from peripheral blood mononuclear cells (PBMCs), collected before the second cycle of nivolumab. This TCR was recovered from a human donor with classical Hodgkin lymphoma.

CDR3 protein: CASSVHAQRGSPLHF. The nucleotide sequence is given as TGTGCCAGCAGCGTCCATGCTCAAAGGGGATCACCCCTCCACTTT. The chain links TRBV9 with TRBJ1-6, and the D gene may be TRBD1, 5 bases matching. The CDR3 sequence holds 15 residues, the cysteine and phenylalanine included. The only DNA kept is the CDR3, 45 bases in frame from the first base. V loses 2 bases of germline sequence and J loses 10 bases, and the interval between the two ends is 16 bases. Sequences SGDLS (CDR1) and YYNGEE (CDR2) are obtained from the germline V gene.